The present T cell receptor beta chain was sequenced within a study of Ad26.COV2.S vaccination and SARS-CoV-2 variants. Regarding the study as a whole: Vaccinated and placebo-treated recipients had similar non-spike TCR breadth. The study found higher spike-specific TCR breadth in vaccine than placebo recipients.

Assay used: immunoSEQ multiplex PCR; TCRdb lists only in-frame clones, some missing. Here the sample spans roughly 380,000 clones, roughly 94% being singletons. The V gene lost 1 base and the J gene lost 2 bases, with 8 bases spanning the gap. CDR1 is SGHDT and CDR2 is YYEEEE in the germline V gene. The CDR3 is 14 amino acids. On this clone: Its cognate antigen is unknown.

V gene TRBV5-6 combines with J gene TRBJ2-3; a possible D gene is TRBD1 (5 bases). The TCR was taken from a human donor who had recovered from COVID-19. The material was peripheral blood, obtained after recovery from COVID-19. The CDR3 DNA reads TGTGCCAGCAGCTTGTGGGGCTACACAGATACGCAGTATTTT. It codes for CASSLWGYTDTQYF.